This T cell receptor (beta chain) was found in a study of blood T cell repertoires in COVID-19. Study-wide context: The origin of the acute and convalescent COVID-19 samples was the United States, Italy and Spain.

Trimming left V 4 bases short and J 4 bases short, with 11 bases between. Per the germline V gene, CDR1 is MNHEY and CDR2 is SVGAGI. The CDR3 has 14 residues. Per the original methods: Estimation of nucleated cell counts was performed using reference gene primer amplification. Profiling relied on immunoSEQ multiplex PCR, and the TCRdb table lists in-frame clones only, not all of them. V and J calls and clone size are those listed in that table; D and trimming were worked out from the DNA. The table shows about 75,000 clones, with 79% occurring only once. This sequence originates from a woman of 80 years or more with active or convalescent COVID-19. The sequenced sample consisted of peripheral blood. J is TRBJ1-5 and V is TRBV6-5; D unresolved. CDR3 sequence: CASSSPGWNQPQHF. The DNA of the CDR3 is TGTGCCAGCAGTTCCCCGGGGTGGAATCAGCCCCAGCATTTT.